This TCR beta chain was identified in a study of cytomegalovirus exposure and HLA in healthy donors. PCR was performed using 60 Vbeta and 13 Jbeta primers. The assay was immunoSEQ multiplex PCR, and TCRdb's table has in-frame clones only and misses some. This sample has roughly 120,000 clones, with 65% to 75% found just once. This clone appeared a few times. The antigen remains undetermined. Study-wide points: In a later analysis, TCR beta V- and J-gene trimming showed a link to a missense DCLRE1C variant.

CDR3 length equals 13 residues. The germline V gene has CDR1 SGHRS and CDR2 YFSETQ. Trimming pared 0 bases from V and 8 bases from J, leaving 11 bases between. This rearrangement joins TRBV5-1 to TRBJ1-2; D gene uncertain. This clonotype originated in a man aged 40-49 years in good health and CMV-seropositive. The sequenced sample consisted of PBMCs. CDR3 in DNA: TGCGCCAGCAGCTTGGATATGGGCTGGGGCTACACCTTC. Its translation is CASSLDMGWGYTF. Variable domain in full (rest from reference TRBV5-1 and TRBJ1-2): KAGVTQTPRYLIKTRGQQVTLSCSPISGHRSVSWYQQTPGQGLQFLFEYFSETQRNKGNFPGRFSGRQFSNSRSEMNVSTLELGDSALYLCASSLDMGWGYTFGSGTRLTVV.